This T cell receptor (beta chain) was captured by sequencing in a study of graft-versus-host responses after intestinal transplantation. The CDR3 consists of 14 residues. Germline CDR1 is GTSNPN and CDR2 is SVGIG (reference sequence). With 6 bases removed from V and 9 bases from J, the gap between germline ends came to 22 bases. The method was immunoSEQ multiplex PCR; TCRdb's version includes in-frame clones alone and lacks a portion of them. The sample carries about 12,000 clones, around 83% recorded once. The V gene is TRBV30, the J gene TRBJ2-3, with D possibly matching TRBD2 (7 bases). Sequencing used PBMCs, obtained approximately 120 days after transplant. The source is a human patient who received an intestinal transplant, so some T cells may come from the graft donor. For the CDR3, the DNA is TGTGCCTGCCAGGGAGGGACCCTTCAGGGGACGCAGTATTTT. The encoded protein is CACQGGTLQGTQYF.